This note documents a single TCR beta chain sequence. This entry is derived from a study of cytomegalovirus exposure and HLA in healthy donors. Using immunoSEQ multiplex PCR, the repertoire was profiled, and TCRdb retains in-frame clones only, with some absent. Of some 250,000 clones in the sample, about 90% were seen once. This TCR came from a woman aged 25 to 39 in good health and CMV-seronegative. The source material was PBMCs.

CDR3 protein: CASSLGRGSTDTQYF. For the CDR3, the DNA is TGTGCCAGCAGTTTGGGGCGGGGAAGCACAGATACGCAGTATTTT. The J gene is TRBJ2-3, the V gene TRBV27; a weak D match, TRBD2 (6 bases). CDR1 and CDR2 (germline): MNHEY, SMNVEV (reference sequence). The CDR3 consists of 15 residues. Trimming removed 3 bases at V and 0 bases at J, with 10 bases between.